Following are 29 T cell receptor beta chains from one sample sequenced in a study of cytomegalovirus exposure and HLA in healthy donors. The PCR had 60 Vbeta and 13 Jbeta primers. Assay used: immunoSEQ multiplex PCR; TCRdb lists only in-frame clones, some missing. Of about 150,000 clones in the sample, around 83% were seen once. The sample taken for sequencing was PBMCs. These receptors originate from a man younger than 40 in good health and CMV-seropositive.

The table lists this clone with a count of one. The genes are TRBV7-2 and TRBJ1-5; D may be TRBD1 (5 bases). This CDR3 is 15 amino acids long. V was clipped by 1 base and J by 4 bases, with 11 bases between them. Germline assignment: CDR1 SGHTA and CDR2 FQGNSA. The CDR3 spells CASSLDRRGNQPQHF. The CDR3 DNA reads TGTGCCAGCAGCTTAGATCGACGGGGGAATCAGCCCCAGCATTTT.

This chain joins TRBV29-1 and TRBJ2-1, with 10 bases matching TRBD1. Looked up from germline, CDR1 is SQVTM and CDR2 is ANQGSEA. The CDR3 totals 13 residues. V was pared by 6 bases and J by 5 bases, with 4 bases of the junction left unmatched. In DNA form, the CDR3 reads TGCAGCGTCCAGGACAGGGGGGACAATGAGCAGTTCTTC. Amino acid sequence: CSVQDRGDNEQFF.

DNA of the CDR3: TGTGCCACCAGCAACGGACTAGCGGGAGTGAATGAGCAGTTCTTC. It yields the protein CATSNGLAGVNEQFF. The V gene is TRBV15, the J gene TRBJ2-1, with 13 nucleotides matching TRBD2. The CDR3 contains 15 residues. Germline assignment: CDR1 LNHNV and CDR2 YYDKDF (reference sequence). With V trimmed by 4 bases and J by 7 bases, 4 bases remained unmatched. Using reference TRBV15 and TRBJ2-1 for the parts outside the CDR3, the full variable domain is DAMVIQNPRYQVTQFGKPVTLSCSQTLNHNVMYWYQQKSSQAPKLLFHYYDKDFNNEADTPDNFQSRRPNTSFCFLDIRSPGLGDTAMYLCATSNGLAGVNEQFFGPGTRLTVL.

The chain carries TRBV18 and TRBJ2-7; TRBD2 is a possible D gene (6 bases). The CDR3 length is 16 residues. Germline V gene sequence: CDR1 KGHSH, CDR2 LQKENI. V lost 5 bases and J 0 bases, leaving 17 bases between the germline ends. The CDR3 region is CASSSLAGLLSYEQYV. Here the CDR3 DNA reads TGTGCCAGCTCATCTTTGGCCGGACTACTCTCCTACGAGCAGTACGTC.

V is TRBV19 and J is TRBJ1-3; TRBD1 matches 9 bases. This CDR3 region has 19 residues. The ends lost 6 bases at V and 0 bases at J; junction bases unmatched: 15. Germline values: CDR1 LNHDA, CDR2 SQIVND (reference sequence). CDR3 sequence: CASSPRGTGSTFSGNTIYF. The CDR3 bases are TGTGCCAGTAGCCCTCGGGGGACAGGGAGCACCTTCTCTGGAAACACCATATATTTT.

The rearrangement links TRBV12-5 to TRBJ1-1, with 7 bases matching TRBD1. The CDR3 covers 14 residues. The V and J ends lost 6 bases and 6 bases, in that order; junction bases with no gene match: 10. Germline assignment: CDR1 LGHNT and CDR2 FRNRAP. CDR3 bases: TGTGCTAGTGGCCCGGAGGGGGCTGTTGCTGAAGCTTTCTTT. Translation: CASGPEGAVAEAFF.

The CDR3 nucleotides read TGTGCCAGCAGTTACTCGACGGGAGGGGCCAAAAACATTCAGTACTTC. It is translated as CASSYSTGGAKNIQYF. This chain uses TRBV6-6 with TRBJ2-4; 8 bases map to TRBD2. V gave up 0 bases and J gave up 1 base; unmatched junction bases: 2. The CDR3 is 16 residues long. Germline CDR1 is MNHNY and CDR2 is SVGAGI (reference sequence).

The genes are TRBV5-1 and TRBJ2-7, with TRBD2 matching over 16 bases. J gave up 5 bases and V 4 bases, and 6 bases lay outside the gene matches. The CDR3 contains 16 residues. Germline-derived CDR1 and CDR2 are SGHRS and YFSETQ. CDR3 sequence reads: CASSLGTSGRADEQYF. The CDR3 bases are TGCGCCAGCAGCCTAGGGACTAGCGGGAGGGCCGACGAGCAGTACTTC.

The table lists this clone with a count of one. The V gene is TRBV19, the J gene TRBJ2-3; the match to TRBD2 covers 9 bases. The CDR3 has 14 amino acids. Trimming took 5 bases from V and 4 from J; bases not matched to a gene: 4. Looked up from germline, CDR1 is LNHDA and CDR2 is SQIVND (reference sequence). The CDR3 DNA reads TGTGCCAGTAGTCGGGTAGCGGGAGCAGATACGCAGTATTTT. Amino acids: CASSRVAGADTQYF.

The chain couples TRBV13 to TRBJ2-3; TRBD2 aligns across 9 bases. The ends lost 1 base at V and 4 bases at J; junction bases unmatched: 9. The CDR3 runs 17 residues. The germline V gene has CDR1 PRHDT and CDR2 FYEKMQ (reference sequence). The CDR3 DNA sequence: TGTGCCAGCAGCTTAGATGGACTAGCGAGAAAGTCAGATACGCAGTATTTT. It yields the protein CASSLDGLARKSDTQYF.

The CDR3 reads CASSWQGRGNTIYF. The CDR3 region has the DNA TGTGCCAGCAGCTGGCAGGGAAGGGGAAACACCATATATTTT. The V gene is TRBV7-2, the J gene TRBJ1-3, with a possible D match to TRBD1 (5 bases). Germline loops: CDR1 SGHTA, CDR2 FQGNSA. V was cut by 4 bases and J by 4 bases, with 11 bases left in between. This CDR3 has 14 amino acids.

The V and J genes are TRBV7-2 and TRBJ1-5; 8 bases are a match to TRBD1. Germline loops: CDR1 SGHTA, CDR2 FQGNSA. The J segment lost 6 bases and the V segment lost 1 base, leaving 5 bases of the junction unmatched. CDR3 length: 15 amino acids. CDR3: CASSLGGQVVQPQHF. CDR3 DNA sequence: TGTGCCAGCAGCTTAGGGGGACAGGTGGTTCAGCCCCAGCATTTT.

Comment on this clone: Compared with germline, one end of the junction differs, possibly owing to a read error. V is TRBV7-9 and J is TRBJ2-1; 7 nucleotides align to TRBD2. Germline V lookup: CDR1 SEHNR, CDR2 FQNEAQ (reference sequence). The CDR3 runs to 13 residues. In DNA form, the CDR3 reads TGTTCCAGCAGCCGGACTAGTAATAATGAGCAGTTCTTC. It is translated as CSSSRTSNNEQFF.

J is TRBJ2-3 and V is TRBV27; possibly TRBD1 for D (6 bases). V was clipped by 5 bases and J by 2 bases, with 17 bases between them. The germline CDR1 and CDR2 sequences are MNHEY and SMNVEV (reference sequence). The CDR3 contains 16 residues. CDR3 loop: CASSGKQGRDTDTQYF. The CDR3, as DNA: TGTGCCAGCAGTGGGAAACAGGGTCGGGACACAGATACGCAGTATTTT.

The CDR3 nucleotides read TGCGCCAGCAGCTTGGTTTCAGGGGCCGAGAACACTGAAGCTTTCTTT. Residues: CASSLVSGAENTEAFF. This chain links TRBV5-1 with TRBJ1-1, with D possibly being TRBD1 (6 bases). Germline values: CDR1 SGHRS, CDR2 YFSETQ. Trimming cost V 0 bases and J 1 base, with 13 bases left between them. CDR3 length: 16 amino acids.

J is TRBJ1-5 and V is TRBV27; the D is unclear. The V end lost 0 bases, the J end lost 6 bases, and 6 bases lay between the germline ends. The CDR3 is 13 residues long. Per the germline V gene, CDR1 is MNHEY and CDR2 is SMNVEV (reference sequence). CDR3 sequence reads: CASSLSIVQPQHF. The CDR3 coding sequence is TGTGCCAGCAGTTTATCGATAGTTCAGCCCCAGCATTTT.

This chain connects TRBV5-4 to TRBJ2-3; 7 bases fit TRBD2. There are 15 residues in the CDR3. After removal of 0 bases from V and 4 bases from J, the junction contained 5 bases not matched to a gene. Per the germline V gene, CDR1 is SGHNT and CDR2 is YYREEE (reference sequence). CDR3 region: CASSLVGSGADTQYF. In nucleotides, the CDR3 is TGTGCCAGCAGCTTGGTCGGGAGCGGGGCAGATACGCAGTATTTT.

This sequence joins TRBV15 and TRBJ2-1, with D tentatively TRBD1 (5 bases). This CDR3 contains 18 residues. CDR1 and CDR2 (germline): LNHNV, YYDKDF (reference sequence). Deletions cut 1 base from V and 6 bases from J, with 22 bases between. The CDR3 sequence: CATSRVYAGMGGVNEQFF. The CDR3 coding sequence is TGTGCCACCAGCAGAGTATATGCAGGGATGGGTGGAGTCAATGAGCAGTTCTTC.

This clone was detected many times. CDR3 in DNA: TGTGCCAGCAGCCAAGATCCACGACAGCCGAACACTGAAGCTTTCTTT. Its translation is CASSQDPRQPNTEAFF. The J gene is TRBJ1-1, the V gene TRBV14; D is possibly TRBD1 (5 bases). Germline CDR1 reads SGHDN; CDR2 reads FVKESK. The CDR3 is made up of 16 amino acids. V was trimmed by 0 bases and J by 1 base, leaving 12 bases between them.

The genes are TRBV27 and TRBJ2-2; no definite D call. Germline V gives CDR1 MNHEY, CDR2 SMNVEV (reference sequence). V was pared by 3 bases and J by 0 bases, with 5 bases between. The CDR3 runs 14 residues. In DNA form, the CDR3 reads TGTGCCAGCAGTTTGTATGCGAACACCGGGGAGCTGTTTTTT. Protein product: CASSLYANTGELFF.

This chain connects TRBV7-9 to TRBJ2-2; TRBD2 matches at 9 bases. V lost 5 bases and J lost 7; bases outside the gene matches: 8. From germline, CDR1 is SEHNR and CDR2 FQNEAQ (reference sequence). The CDR3 is 15 residues long. CDR3 amino acids: CASSKMGLASGELFF. The CDR3 DNA reads TGTGCCAGCAGCAAAATGGGACTAGCTAGCGGGGAGCTGTTTTTT.

The V and J genes are TRBV5-6 and TRBJ1-3, with 10 nucleotides matching TRBD1. Germline V lookup: CDR1 SGHDT, CDR2 YYEEEE. The CDR3 has 18 amino acids. With V trimmed by 3 bases and J by 1 base, 10 bases remained unmatched. CDR3 nucleotides: TGTGCCAGCAGCTGGGACAGGGGAGCGAGTATATCTGGAAACACCATATATTTT. Residues: CASSWDRGASISGNTIYF. Complete variable domain (other parts from reference TRBV5-6 and TRBJ1-3): DAGVTQSPTHLIKTRGQQVTLRCSPKSGHDTVSWYQQALGQGPQFIFQYYEEEERQRGNFPDRFSGHQFPNYSSELNVNALLLGDSALYLCASSWDRGASISGNTIYFGEGSWLTVV.

Regarding this clone: Its ends do not fully match the called genes, so a read error is possible. The chain employs TRBV29-1 and TRBJ1-2, with D possibly TRBD1 on 5 matching bases. The germline CDR1 and CDR2 sequences are SQVTM and ANQGSEA. The CDR3 length is 11 residues. The CDR3 DNA reads TGCAGCGCGGGGCAGGACTATGGCTACACCTTT. It translates to CSAGQDYGYTF.

This clone was seen more than once but under ten times. The chain recombines TRBV4-3 with TRBJ2-1, with 11 bases fitting TRBD2. Germline lookup yields CDR1 LGHNA and CDR2 YSLEER. The CDR3 covers 18 residues. V gave up 0 bases and J gave up 6 bases; unmatched junction bases: 10. The CDR3 sequence is CASSQDMLAGGMGNEQFF. CDR3 coding DNA: TGCGCCAGCAGCCAAGATATGCTAGCGGGAGGTATGGGCAATGAGCAGTTCTTC.

This clone has just a few counts. J is TRBJ1-4 and V is TRBV2; 7 bases line up with TRBD1. Germline values: CDR1 SNHLY, CDR2 FYNNEI. CDR3 length: 15 amino acids. The V and J ends lost 6 bases and 8 bases, in that order; junction bases with no gene match: 12. The CDR3 loop is CASSTGRGVGEKLFF. The CDR3 DNA sequence: TGTGCCAGCAGCACCGGCAGGGGGGTCGGCGAAAAACTGTTTTTT.

The CDR3 region is CASSLWTAGEGTQYF. CDR3 DNA sequence: TGTGCCAGCAGCTTGTGGACGGCGGGAGAGGGGACCCAGTACTTC. The rearrangement uses TRBV5-4 and TRBJ2-5; TRBD2 agrees at 7 bases. Trimming removed 1 base from V and 7 bases from J; junction bases left unmatched: 10. Germline lookup yields CDR1 SGHNT and CDR2 YYREEE (reference sequence). The CDR3 loop spans 15 amino acids.

This chain uses TRBV19 with TRBJ1-4; 8 nucleotides match TRBD1. This CDR3 has 13 amino acids. J gave up 9 bases and V 3 bases, and 3 bases lay outside the gene matches. Germline CDR1 and CDR2: LNHDA and SQIVND (reference sequence). The CDR3 here is CASSMGQVKKLFF. CDR3 bases: TGTGCCAGTAGTATGGGACAGGTTAAAAAACTGTTTTTT.

The CDR3 is CASSWAGLNTEAFF. CDR3 DNA: TGTGCCAGCAGTTGGGCAGGTCTGAACACTGAAGCTTTCTTT. The chain recombines TRBV6-5 with TRBJ1-1; no firm D call. The CDR3 has 14 residues. V dropped 4 bases and J dropped 0 bases, with 9 bases sitting between them. Germline CDR1 is MNHEY and CDR2 is SVGAGI.

This clone was seen a single time. The chain is built from TRBV5-5 and TRBJ2-3, with 9 positions matching TRBD2. The CDR3 runs 17 residues. CDR1 is SGHKS, CDR2 YYEKEE, per germline (reference sequence). The J segment lost 3 bases and the V segment lost 0 bases, leaving 8 bases of the junction unmatched. CDR3: CASSLGGSGRGTDTQYF. The CDR3 bases are TGTGCCAGCAGCTTGGGGGGTAGCGGGAGAGGAACAGATACGCAGTATTTT. Full variable domain (outside the CDR3, taken from reference TRBV5-5 and TRBJ2-3): DAGVTQSPTHLIKTRGQQVTLRCSPISGHKSVSWYQQVLGQGPQFIFQYYEKEERGRGNFPDRFSARQFPNYSSELNVNALLLGDSALYLCASSLGGSGRGTDTQYFGPGTRLTVL.